These 5 T cell receptor beta chains share one sample of origin, sequenced in a study of T cells after yellow fever vaccination. TCRdb used MiXCR to reprocess the 5' RACE reads, holding one entry per CDR3 protein. The sample consists of tens of thousands of distinct CDR3 sequences, less than 8.5% of them appearing once. The material sequenced was CD8+ T cells sorted from PBMCs, taken 15 days after the yellow fever booster vaccination. These receptors were obtained from a man between 25 and 39 years old who received the YFV17D yellow fever vaccine.

This clonotype came up a few times. The J gene is TRBJ2-5, the V gene TRBV6-1, with 10 positions matching TRBD2. Germline V gene lookup returns CDR1 MNHNS and CDR2 SASEGT. V was clipped by 7 bases and J by 4 bases; unmatched bases: 12. The CDR3 extends over 16 amino acids. DNA of the CDR3: TGTGCCAGCACGGATTATTGGACTAGCGGCGGAGAGACCCAGTACTTC. This gives the protein CASTDYWTSGGETQYF.

A note on this clonotype: Possible read error: a much larger clone is one base away. The chain is built from TRBV20-1 and TRBJ2-7; 11 bases fit TRBD2. The CDR3 length is 14 residues. CDR1 DFQATT and CDR2 SNEGSKA come from the germline V gene (reference sequence). After removal of 6 bases from V and 7 bases from J, the junction contained 11 bases not matched to a gene. This CDR3 reads CSANFALAGDEQYF. In DNA, the CDR3 is TGCAGTGCGAATTTCGCACTAGCGGGAGATGAGCAGTACTTC.

This clonotype was counted ten times or more. This chain uses TRBV20-1 with TRBJ2-1; D gene ambiguous. The V end was cut by 1 base, the J end by 5 bases, with 18 bases between. CDR1 DFQATT and CDR2 SNEGSKA come from the germline V gene (reference sequence). The CDR3 spans 16 residues. CDR3 DNA sequence: TGCAGTGCTAGAGCGGTTAGGCGTCTAGTGAACAATGAGCAGTTCTTC. Protein product: CSARAVRRLVNNEQFF.

This clonotype has a count of ten or more. This sequence joins TRBV11-2 and TRBJ2-3; D gene unclear. The CDR3 length is 16 residues. Germline V gives CDR1 SGHAT, CDR2 FQNNGV. V was shortened by 1 base and J by 2 bases, with 13 bases between the two germline ends. The CDR3 region has the DNA TGTGCCAGCAGCTTAGTGTCGGGTCTTCTCACAGATACGCAGTATTTT. It yields the protein CASSLVSGLLTDTQYF. The full variable domain, with the rest looked up from reference TRBV11-2 and TRBJ2-3, is EAGVAQSPRYKIIEKRQSVAFWCNPISGHATLYWYQQILGQGPKLLIQFQNNGVVDDSQLPKDRFSAERLKGVDSTLKIQPAKLEDSAVYLCASSLVSGLLTDTQYFGPGTRLTVL.

Many counts were recorded for this clonotype. The rearrangement joins TRBV12-3 or TRBV12-4 to TRBJ2-1, with D unclear. The CDR3 is 11 amino acids. With 6 bases removed from V and 2 bases from J, the gap between germline ends came to 2 bases. CDR3 in DNA: TGTGCCAGCAGAGCCTACAATGAGCAGTTCTTC. Its protein is CASRAYNEQFF.